This TCR beta chain was sequenced during a study of T cells after yellow fever vaccination. Study outcomes and limitations: Peak timing came faster in the weaker secondary response, day 5 versus 15. Just a small share of clonotypes turned up in the CD4 compartment as well as the CD8 compartment. The booster saw the reappearance of most primary-vaccination clones (roughly 97% CD4, roughly 87% CD8).

The V segment lost 5 bases and the J segment 7 bases; nucleotides outside the gene matches: 12. CDR3 length: 16 residues. Germline V gives CDR1 SEHNR, CDR2 FQNEAQ (reference sequence). Only a few counts were recorded for this clonotype. What it binds is unknown. A 5'RACE template-switching step, the method used to make TCR cDNA, added a universal primer site and UMIs. Via MiXCR, TCRdb re-called the 5' RACE reads, giving one row per CDR3 protein. This sample has under 550,000 distinct CDR3 sequences; around a fifth occur once, and the top ten carry roughly a sixth. The chain recombines TRBV7-9 with TRBJ2-1; 9 nucleotides match TRBD2. The material was PBMCs, obtained approximately 20 days after the first yellow fever vaccination. The clonotype was recovered from a young man who received the YFV17D yellow fever vaccine. The CDR3 loop is CASSRSRGGAVNEQFF. The CDR3 DNA follows: TGTGCCAGCAGCCGCAGCCGCGGGGGGGCGGTAAATGAGCAGTTCTTC.